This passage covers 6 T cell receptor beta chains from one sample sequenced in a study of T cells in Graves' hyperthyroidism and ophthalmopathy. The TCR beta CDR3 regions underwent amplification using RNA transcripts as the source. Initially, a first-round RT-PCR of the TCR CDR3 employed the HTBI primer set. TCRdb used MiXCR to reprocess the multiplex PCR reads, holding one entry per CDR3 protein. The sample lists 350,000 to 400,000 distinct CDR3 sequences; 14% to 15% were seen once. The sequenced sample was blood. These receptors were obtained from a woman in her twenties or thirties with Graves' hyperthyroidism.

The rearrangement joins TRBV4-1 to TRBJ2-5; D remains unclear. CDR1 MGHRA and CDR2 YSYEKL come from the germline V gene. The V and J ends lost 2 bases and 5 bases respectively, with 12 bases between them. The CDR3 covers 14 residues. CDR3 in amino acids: CASSQSRARETQYF. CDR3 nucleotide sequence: TGCGCCAGCAGCCAAAGTCGGGCTCGGGAGACCCAGTACTTC.

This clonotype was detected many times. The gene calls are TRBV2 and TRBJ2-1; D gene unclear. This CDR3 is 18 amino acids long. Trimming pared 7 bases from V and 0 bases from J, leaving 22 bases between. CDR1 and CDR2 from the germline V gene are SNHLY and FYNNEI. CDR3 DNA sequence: TGTGCCAGCACTCGTAGGGTCCTGAGTCCGAGCTCCTACAATGAGCAGTTCTTC. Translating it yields CASTRRVLSPSSYNEQFF.

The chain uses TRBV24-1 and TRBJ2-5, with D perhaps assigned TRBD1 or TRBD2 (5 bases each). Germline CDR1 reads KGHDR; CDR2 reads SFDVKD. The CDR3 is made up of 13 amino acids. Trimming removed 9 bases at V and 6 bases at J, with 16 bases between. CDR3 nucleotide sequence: TGTGCCACCGCGGCAGGGTTGGGACAGACCCAGTACTTC. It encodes CATAAGLGQTQYF.

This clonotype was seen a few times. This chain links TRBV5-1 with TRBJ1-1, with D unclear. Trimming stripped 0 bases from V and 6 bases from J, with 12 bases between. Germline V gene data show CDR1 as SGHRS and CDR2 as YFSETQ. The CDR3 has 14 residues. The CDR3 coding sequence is TGCGCCAGCAGCTTGGCAGAGAAGGCACCTGAAGCTTTCTTT. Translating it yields CASSLAEKAPEAFF. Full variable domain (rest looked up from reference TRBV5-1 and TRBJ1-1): KAGVTQTPRYLIKTRGQQVTLSCSPISGHRSVSWYQQTPGQGLQFLFEYFSETQRNKGNFPGRFSGRQFSNSRSEMNVSTLELGDSALYLCASSLAEKAPEAFFGQGTRLTVV.

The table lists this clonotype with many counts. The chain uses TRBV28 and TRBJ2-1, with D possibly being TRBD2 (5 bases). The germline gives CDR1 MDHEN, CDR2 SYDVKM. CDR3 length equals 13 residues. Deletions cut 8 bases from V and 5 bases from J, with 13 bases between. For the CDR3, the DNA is TGTGCCAGCTTCGGGCGGCGGGACAATGAGCAGTTCTTC. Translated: CASFGRRDNEQFF.

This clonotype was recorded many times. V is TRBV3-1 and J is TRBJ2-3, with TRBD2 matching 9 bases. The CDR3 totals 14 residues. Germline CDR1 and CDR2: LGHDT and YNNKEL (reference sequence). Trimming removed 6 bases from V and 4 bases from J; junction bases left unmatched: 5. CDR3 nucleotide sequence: TGTGCCAGCAGTCTTAGCGGGAGAGCAGATACGCAGTATTTT. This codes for CASSLSGRADTQYF.